This T cell receptor (beta chain) derives from a study of T cell repertoires in cytomegalovirus infection. Study-wide context: Both CMV infection and a matching HLA type were indicated by public TCR beta signatures. Overall study findings and caveats: Carriers of CMV and the relevant HLA type were discriminated by public TCR beta frequency. Ex vivo responses were dominated by HLA-C-restricted CMV-specific TCR beta clonotypes.

This clonotype was seen many times. Its cognate antigen is unknown. TCRdb analysed the reads with MiXCR anew, one entry per CDR3 protein. This sample has tens of thousands of distinct CDR3 sequences; 4% occur once, and the top ten carry less than 25%. The germline V gene encodes CDR1 DFQATT and CDR2 SNEGSKA (reference sequence). The CDR3 length is 13 residues. The V end was cut by 4 bases, the J end by 1 base, with 10 bases between. This sequence originates from a human donor in good health (CMV status not recorded). Some clones in this sample may be carry-over from other donors' samples. The sample taken for sequencing was PBMCs. The J gene is TRBJ2-5, the V gene TRBV20-1; maybe TRBD1 (6 bases). Here the CDR3 reads CSAKQTGQETQYF. Here the CDR3 DNA reads TGCAGTGCTAAACAGACAGGCCAAGAGACCCAGTACTTC.